A single sample is the source of the 2 T cell receptor beta chains below, sequenced in a study of T-cell reconstitution after alpha-beta-depleted transplantation in children. The TCRbeta library was prepared with unique molecular identifiers. TCRdb reprocessed the PCR reads with MiXCR, giving one entry per CDR3 protein. This sample has just over 950,000 distinct CDR3 sequences; roughly 29% occur once, and the top ten carry roughly 31%. Sequencing used PBMCs, mostly from graft donor cells, obtained 360 days after TCRalphabeta/CD19-depleted stem cell transplant. These receptor sequences come from a boy under three years old who had a stem cell transplant for SCID, so the T cells may come from the graft donor.

This rearrangement joins TRBV10-3 to TRBJ1-2; TRBD1 aligns across 10 bases. Germline lookup yields CDR1 ENHRY and CDR2 SYGVKD. Losses at the gene ends were 10 bases for V and 6 bases for J; bases not matched to a gene: 5. This CDR3 comprises 12 residues. The CDR3 sequence: CATSDRGNGYTF. Written as DNA, the CDR3 is TGTGCCACCTCGGACAGGGGGAATGGCTACACCTTC.

This clonotype has a handful of counts. The rearrangement uses TRBV5-6 and TRBJ2-7; the D gene is possibly TRBD1 (6 bases). Trimming took 4 bases from V and 0 from J, leaving 11 bases between them. Germline lookup yields CDR1 SGHDT and CDR2 YYEEEE. CDR3 length: 14 amino acids. CDR3 sequence: CASSPTGTSYEQYF. DNA of the CDR3: TGTGCCAGCAGCCCTACAGGGACCTCCTACGAGCAGTACTTC.